This paragraph covers one T cell receptor (beta chain) sequence. Antigen: not known. This record belongs to a study of blood T cells in healthy people across ages. Together with a sample-barcoded 5' primer, a J-beta primer mix was included in a second PCR lasting roughly 6 to 12 cycles. A minimum of 2.5 million CDR3-containing paired-end reads was obtained for each sample. MiXCR, run by TCRdb on the 5' RACE reads, gives a single entry per CDR3 protein. This sample has 1.5 million or so distinct CDR3 sequences, with approximately 42% found just once. Study-wide points: Naive T cell percentage showed a strong correlation with TCR beta diversity. Compared with aged donors, long-lived donors showed fewer expanded clones, suggesting selection.

Donor samples were obtained from healthy Caucasian individuals from Russia, aged about 6 to 100. The germline V gene has CDR1 SGHTA and CDR2 FQGNSA. With 4 bases removed from V and 10 bases from J, the gap between germline ends came to 14 bases. There are 13 residues in the CDR3. V is TRBV7-2 and J is TRBJ2-1, with D unresolved. Input material: blood. The TCR was taken from a woman between 18 and 29 years old in good health. As DNA, the CDR3 is TGTGCCAGCAGCTCGGGCCTTCTGAGGGAGCAGTTCTTC. This sequence encodes CASSSGLLREQFF.